Below, 20 T cell receptor beta chains from the same sample are listed, as sequenced in a study of T cell repertoires in cytomegalovirus infection. TCRdb recomputed calls from the reads with MiXCR, one row per CDR3 protein. The profile covers roughly 160,000 distinct CDR3 sequences, with about 22% appearing a single time and 25% taken by the ten largest. Their antigens remain unidentified. This specimen was CD8+ T cells from cultured PBMCs, taken from culture after CMV antigen stimulation. The receptors were sampled from a human donor in good health (CMV status not recorded). Some clones in this sample may be carry-over from other donors' samples.

V gene TRBV11-1 combines with J gene TRBJ2-3, with D perhaps matching TRBD1 (5 bases). The germline V and J ends were trimmed by 10 bases and 5 bases, with 16 bases remaining between them. CDR1 is SGHAT and CDR2 is FQDESV in the germline V gene (reference sequence). The CDR3 is 13 residues long. The CDR3 sequence is CATETTAGDTQYF. DNA of the CDR3: TGTGCCACCGAGACGACAGCAGGAGATACGCAGTATTTT.

This clonotype was found a few times. This chain links TRBV10-3 with TRBJ2-7; tentative D call: TRBD1 (6 bases). Trimming pared 4 bases from V and 5 bases from J, leaving 27 bases between. This CDR3 comprises 18 residues. CDR1 ENHRY and CDR2 SYGVKD come from the germline V gene. The CDR3 region is CAISARAQEGQYWNEQYF. CDR3 sequence (DNA): TGTGCCATCAGTGCCCGGGCTCAAGAGGGACAATATTGGAACGAGCAGTACTTC.

This clonotype was seen a few times. The chain is built from TRBV27 and TRBJ1-2; 11 bases are a match to TRBD1. Germline loops: CDR1 MNHEY, CDR2 SMNVEV (reference sequence). J was trimmed by 5 bases and V by 2 bases; bases with no gene match: 4. The CDR3 is 15 residues long. CDR3 residues: CASSLRTGGRYGYTF. Here the CDR3 DNA reads TGTGCCAGCAGTTTAAGGACAGGGGGCAGGTATGGCTACACCTTC.

This clonotype was seen a handful of times. J is TRBJ2-3 and V is TRBV7-6; TRBD2 is a possible D gene (6 bases). There are 16 residues in the CDR3. V lost 2 bases, J lost 1 base, and 13 bases lay in between. Germline V CDR1 and CDR2: SGHVS, FNYEAQ. The CDR3 nucleotides are TGTGCCAGCAGCTTATCCAGCTCGGGGGGCACAGATACGCAGTATTTT. This translates into CASSLSSSGGTDTQYF.

This clonotype showed up just a few times. V and J are TRBV7-6 and TRBJ2-1, with D unclear. Between the trimmed V and J ends, which lost 5 bases and 1 base, there was a span of 6 bases. The length of the CDR3 is 13 residues. Germline V CDR1 and CDR2: SGHVS, FNYEAQ. CDR3 nucleotides: TGTGCCAGCAGCCGCGGATCCTACAATGAGCAGTTCTTC. Translating gives CASSRGSYNEQFF.

This clonotype was detected a few times. The chain couples TRBV12-3 or TRBV12-4 to TRBJ1-4; D unresolved. Trimming removed 2 bases from V and 4 bases from J, with 11 bases in between. CDR3 length: 15 amino acids. The CDR3 loop reads CASSLRPGLNEKLFF. The CDR3, as DNA: TGTGCCAGCAGTTTAAGGCCAGGCCTTAATGAAAAACTGTTTTTT.

The chain employs TRBV7-2 and TRBJ2-5, with 7 nucleotides matching TRBD2. Germline CDR1 reads SGHTA; CDR2 reads FQGNSA. The V and J ends lost 3 bases and 1 base, in that order; junction bases with no gene match: 5. CDR3 length: 15 amino acids. CDR3 sequence reads: CASSFWGGSQETQYF. In nucleotides, the CDR3 is TGTGCCAGCAGCTTCTGGGGGGGAAGCCAAGAGACCCAGTACTTC.

This clonotype was picked up many times. The chain links TRBV7-9 to TRBJ1-3; D call uncertain. Per the germline V gene, CDR1 is SEHNR and CDR2 is FQNEAQ (reference sequence). This CDR3 comprises 18 residues. V lost 1 base and J lost 0, with 16 bases in between. The CDR3, as DNA: TGTGCCAGCAGCTTAGAAGGTGGCGAACGGTACTCTGGAAACACCATATATTTT. It is translated as CASSLEGGERYSGNTIYF. Supplemented by reference TRBV7-9 and TRBJ1-3, the full variable domain reads DTGVSQNPRHKITKRGQNVTFRCDPISEHNRLYWYRQTLGQGPEFLTYFQNEAQLEKSRLLSDRFSAERPKGSFSTLEIQRTEQGDSAMYLCASSLEGGERYSGNTIYFGEGSWLTVV.

This chain joins TRBV9 and TRBJ2-7, with 8 positions matching TRBD2. J gave up 5 bases and V 2 bases, and 9 bases lay outside the gene matches. The germline V gene encodes CDR1 SGDLS and CDR2 YYNGEE. This CDR3 contains 15 residues. CDR3 loop: CASSVGGSGVHEQYF. The CDR3 nucleotides are TGTGCCAGCAGCGTTGGAGGTAGCGGGGTCCACGAGCAGTACTTC.

J is TRBJ2-7 and V is TRBV9; no clear D gene. Deletions cut 6 bases from V and 0 bases from J, with 10 bases between. The CDR3 is made up of 13 amino acids. Germline-derived CDR1 and CDR2 are SGDLS and YYNGEE. CDR3 nucleotides: TGTGCCAGCAAGAATGAAAACTCCTACGAGCAGTACTTC. Protein product: CASKNENSYEQYF.

This clonotype was found a few times. The chain employs TRBV28 and TRBJ1-5, with a possible D match to TRBD1 (5 bases). The V end lost 4 bases, the J end lost 9 bases, and 13 bases lay between the germline ends. This CDR3 comprises 13 residues. Germline lookup yields CDR1 MDHEN and CDR2 SYDVKM. CDR3 sequence: CASSSRGATPQHF. CDR3 sequence (DNA): TGTGCCAGCAGTTCGAGGGGTGCGACGCCCCAGCATTTT.

This clonotype was counted only a few times. The gene calls are TRBV27 and TRBJ2-4; D uncertain. The CDR3 spans 12 residues. In germline, CDR1 is MNHEY, CDR2 SMNVEV (reference sequence). Between the trimmed V and J ends, which lost 5 bases and 6 bases, there was a span of 8 bases. CDR3 sequence (DNA): TGTGCCAGCAGTCCCGACGGAAACATTCAGTACTTC. Amino acids: CASSPDGNIQYF.

This clonotype came up a few times. The chain employs TRBV4-1 and TRBJ2-7, with a weak D call TRBD2 (6 bases). Germline V gene data show CDR1 as MGHRA and CDR2 as YSYEKL. The ends were cut back, 2 bases at V and 3 bases at J, with 11 bases in the middle. There are 14 residues in the CDR3. This CDR3 reads CASSQSLAYYEQYF. Written as DNA, the CDR3 is TGCGCCAGCAGCCAAAGTCTAGCGTACTACGAGCAGTACTTC.

The table lists this clonotype with a few counts. V usage is TRBV27 and J usage is TRBJ2-1, with a tentative D call TRBD1 (6 bases). CDR3 length equals 14 residues. The V end was cut by 4 bases, the J end by 7 bases, with 14 bases between. Germline CDR1 and CDR2: MNHEY and SMNVEV (reference sequence). This CDR3 reads CASSSRTDVNEQFF. DNA of the CDR3: TGTGCCAGCAGTTCTAGGACAGATGTAAATGAGCAGTTCTTC.

This clonotype has ten or more counts. The gene calls are TRBV11-2 and TRBJ2-1; D is unclear. The CDR3 has 17 amino acids. Germline V gene lookup returns CDR1 SGHAT and CDR2 FQNNGV. Trimming removed 7 bases at V and 3 bases at J, with 22 bases between. CDR3 region: CASTESLIVSYYNEQFF. CDR3 nucleotide sequence: TGTGCCAGCACAGAGTCTTTGATTGTTAGCTACTACAATGAGCAGTTCTTC. Based on the CDR3 plus reference TRBV11-2 and TRBJ2-1, the full variable domain is EAGVAQSPRYKIIEKRQSVAFWCNPISGHATLYWYQQILGQGPKLLIQFQNNGVVDDSQLPKDRFSAERLKGVDSTLKIQPAKLEDSAVYLCASTESLIVSYYNEQFFGPGTRLTVL.

Turning to this clonotype: Sequence at one end of the junction differs from germline and may be a read error. The CDR3 loop reads CASSIAGGRDTQYF. CDR3 nucleotide sequence: TGTGCCAGCAGCATAGCGGGGGGGCGAGATACGCAGTATTTT. The V and J genes are TRBV7-6 and TRBJ2-3; 11 bases are shared with TRBD2. The CDR3 contains 14 residues. Germline CDR1 SGHVS, CDR2 FNYEAQ.

The rearrangement joins TRBV7-2 to TRBJ1-6, with D perhaps matching TRBD1 (6 bases). The CDR3 contains 16 residues. V was cut by 5 bases and J by 10 bases, with 21 bases left in between. Germline V gives CDR1 SGHTA, CDR2 FQGNSA. The CDR3 loop reads CASSEGEPGRDSPLHF. CDR3 sequence (DNA): TGTGCCAGCAGCGAGGGGGAGCCAGGCCGGGACTCACCCCTCCACTTT.

There are a few counts of this clonotype. The V gene is TRBV28, the J gene TRBJ2-1; perhaps TRBD2 as D (6 bases). V lost 4 bases, J lost 8 bases, and 15 bases lay in between. The CDR3 spans 14 residues. CDR1 MDHEN and CDR2 SYDVKM come from the germline V gene. DNA of the CDR3: TGTGCCAGCAGTTCCCGACGGGAGACTGATGAGCAGTTCTTC. Amino acid sequence: CASSSRRETDEQFF.

The gene calls are TRBV7-8 and TRBJ2-5, with 13 bases aligning to TRBD2. V was pared by 3 bases and J by 5 bases, with 9 bases of the junction left unmatched. The CDR3 has 17 residues. The germline CDR1 and CDR2 sequences are SGHVS and FQNEAQ. CDR3 sequence (DNA): TGTGCCAGCAGCTTGGAACTAGCGGGGGGGCCGGAGGAGACCCAGTACTTC. Protein product: CASSLELAGGPEETQYF.

This clonotype was detected ten times or more. V is TRBV7-8 and J is TRBJ1-1; TRBD1 matches 7 bases. Unmatched junction bases numbered 4, after V lost 5 bases and J lost 1 base. Germline V gene sequence: CDR1 SGHVS, CDR2 FQNEAQ. The CDR3 loop spans 14 amino acids. Written as DNA, the CDR3 is TGTGCCAGCAGCCTAGGGGGCTCGAACACTGAAGCTTTCTTT. This translates into CASSLGGSNTEAFF.